This TCR beta chain was sequenced during a study of response to subunit inactivated influenza vaccine. In germline, CDR1 is SGHRS, CDR2 YFSETQ. The CDR3 has 15 amino acids. Trimming at V came to 4 bases and at J to 7 bases, leaving 10 bases not matched to a gene. MiXCR, run by TCRdb on the RT-PCR reads, gives a single entry per CDR3 protein. The sample includes hundreds of thousands of distinct CDR3 sequences, around 10% of them seen just once. These data were also reused for a study on T cells expressing NK-cell markers. As that report states: The cDNA for TCR beta came from 5'RACE template switching with UMIs. CD8+ T cells in a handful of donors included dominant NKG2C+ clonotypes at roughly 1.0-8%. Among four donors, these clonotypes also ranked first in the CD3+CD56-NKG2C+ fraction.

The specimen was PBMCs from blood, collected on the day of vaccination. The sequence was obtained from a man aged 50 to 60 who received an inactivated influenza vaccine. The gene calls are TRBV5-1 and TRBJ1-1, with 10 positions matching TRBD1. The CDR3 DNA is TGCGCCAGCAGCGAGAGACAGGGGGCAGGCCATGAAGCTTTCTTT. Protein sequence: CASSERQGAGHEAFF. Looking up the rest from reference TRBV5-1 and TRBJ1-1 gives the full variable domain: KAGVTQTPRYLIKTRGQQVTLSCSPISGHRSVSWYQQTPGQGLQFLFEYFSETQRNKGNFPGRFSGRQFSNSRSEMNVSTLELGDSALYLCASSERQGAGHEAFFGQGTRLTVV.